This TCR beta chain comes out of a study of cytomegalovirus exposure and HLA in healthy donors. The CDR3 consists of 15 residues. J was trimmed by 1 base and V by 6 bases; bases with no gene match: 7. CDR1 and CDR2 from the germline V gene are SNHLY and FYNNEI. A multiplex PCR was run with 60 Vbeta primers and 13 Jbeta primers. As originally analysed: An analysis performed later counted 73 million or so unique TCR beta chains (roughly 11 million of them shared). Assay: immunoSEQ multiplex PCR; the TCRdb copy retains only in-frame clones and omits some. The V and J calls and clone size were taken over from that table, and D and trimming were inferred from the DNA. The repertoire holds roughly 170,000 clones, with about 84% as singletons. The study, taken as a whole, reports: Across donors, most TCRs were seen rarely, yet some public ones were widespread. According to a later analysis, donors in an Asian-associated ancestry cluster reportedly had fewer N-insertions than the approximately 730-donor mean. Apparent HLA restriction characterized most CMV-associated TCR beta chains in a later analysis.

Remarks on this clone: Its antigen is still unknown.

Specimen: PBMCs. The source of this sequence is a man aged 18-30 years in good health and CMV-seronegative. The V and J genes are TRBV2 and TRBJ2-7; 9 bases are shared with TRBD1. As DNA, the CDR3 is TGTGCCAGCAGAGAACAGGGGGCCAGGTCCTACGAGCAGTACTTC. This encodes CASREQGARSYEQYF. Using reference TRBV2 and TRBJ2-7 for the parts outside the CDR3, the full variable domain is EPEVTQTPSHQVTQMGQEVILRCVPISNHLYFYWYRQILGQKVEFLVSFYNNEISEKSEIFDDQFSVERPDGSNFTLKIRSTKLEDSAMYFCASREQGARSYEQYFGPGTRLTVT.